The present T cell receptor beta chain was sequenced within a study of blood T cell repertoires in COVID-19 (dated by TCRdb to the early 2020s). Study-wide context: Samples covering the acute and convalescent phases of COVID-19 were provided by collaborators in the United States, Italy and Spain. The repertoires were released in a freely available public database intended as a resource for research on the immune response to SARS-CoV-2. Nearly every sample came with metadata listing a de-identified subject ID, COVID-19 status, age in years and sex. The dataset comprised deeply sampled blood TCRbeta repertoires from subjects exposed to, actively infected with, or recovered from COVID-19. The samples were drawn from two sources: the first 160 participants of the ongoing ImmuneRACE study, and fewer than 1,500 subjects contributed by 6 global collaborators. Where available, HLA class I and class II types were taken from metadata supplied by the sample provider and were not determined by assay-based typing. The prospective study material was composed of cDNA or gDNA derived from T cells, B-cell-depleted T cells, or PBMCs.

On this clone itself: Its antigen remains undetermined. No much larger clone exists at a distance of one base, and base qualities are not known.

TCRbeta CDR3 regions were amplified from genomic DNA by means of the immunoSEQ Assay, a bias-controlled multiplex PCR. The paper's processing steps were these. Nucleated cell counts per sample were estimated from amplification of reference gene primers within the assay. To quantify the absolute abundance of each unique TCRbeta CDR3 rearrangement, sequence reads were collapsed and filtered. Productive Simpson clonality was computed per sample as the square root of Simpson's diversity index over productive rearrangements. The clones in this table, taken by TCRdb from immuneACCESS, are in-frame only. Not every clone is retained; where verified, under half of the shortfall comes from an unresolved V gene, and the cause of the rest is unknown. That table gives V, J and clone size, and the DNA gave D and trimming. The sample has about 61,000 clones on record, 90% to 95% of them singletons. Of the sample, over 7.5% falls within the top ten clones.

What the work shows at the level of the full study, not this receptor alone: Clinical and demographic metadata were provided uncurated, with the amount varying by source and participant.

Collaborating institutions collected whole blood in K2EDTA tubes following their own protocols. For TCRbeta analysis, collaborators shipped samples as frozen whole blood, isolated PBMCs, or DNA extracted from either of those sample types. The CDR3 contains 14 residues, cysteine and phenylalanine counted. Only the CDR3 region is kept as DNA, spanning 42 bases read in frame from base 1. From a lookup of the germline V gene, CDR1 and CDR2 are MDHEN and SYDVKM. V is reduced by 6 bases and J by 1 base, leaving a spacing of 13 bases between them. Recombination linked TRBV28 to TRBJ2-7, with the identity of the D gene unclear. The receptor's source is a human donor in a cohort sampled during active COVID-19. The specimen sequenced was peripheral blood. In nucleotide form, the sequence is TGTGCCAGCAGAGTACAGCTCCCTTCCTACGAGCAGTACTTC. This is translated as CASRVQLPSYEQYF.